The rows below give T cell receptor beta chains drawn from one sample of a study of cytotoxic CD8 clonotypes in ibrutinib-treated CLL. Sequenced by immunoSEQ multiplex PCR; TCRdb stores in-frame clones only, minus some. In the table there are around 150,000 clones, about 88% of which are singletons. The sample in question was PBMCs, obtained at disease progression, from a patient treated with ibrutinib. These receptors were taken from a human donor with chronic lymphocytic leukemia. Each CDR3 is given with its conserved first and last residue. Each record gives: D gene, clone size, CDR3 length, V gene, J gene, CDR3 protein, CDR3 DNA. D genes are given only for firm matches. Size values are once, few and many counts, or a class for expanded clones, and some rows have none.

d_gene: NA; abundance: NA; len: 17; v_gene: TRBV19; j_gene: TRBJ2-1; CDR3aa: CASSPGVGDWINNEQFF; CDR3nt: TGTGCCAGTAGCCCGGGAGTCGGGGACTGGATAAACAATGAGCAGTTCTTC
d_gene: TRBD1; abundance: NA; len: 16; v_gene: TRBV19; j_gene: TRBJ2-1; CDR3aa: CASSRRRDSSYNEQFF; CDR3nt: TGTGCCAGTAGTAGACGCCGGGACAGCTCCTACAATGAGCAGTTCTTC
d_gene: NA; abundance: NA; len: 13; v_gene: TRBV12-2; j_gene: TRBJ2-1; CDR3aa: CASRFYWRNEQFF; CDR3nt: TGTGCAAGTCGCTTTTATTGGAGGAATGAGCAGTTCTTC
d_gene: NA; abundance: NA; len: 15; v_gene: TRBV23-1; j_gene: TRBJ2-7; CDR3aa: CARGGLGQRSYEQYF; CDR3nt: TGCGCCAGAGGAGGGCTGGGACAGAGATCCTACGAGCAGTACTTC
d_gene: NA; abundance: NA; len: 15; v_gene: TRBV15; j_gene: TRBJ2-1; CDR3aa: CATSITGDTYNEQFF; CDR3nt: TGTGCCACCAGCATTACAGGCGATACCTACAATGAGCAGTTCTTC
d_gene: NA; abundance: NA; len: 13; v_gene: TRBV7-3; j_gene: TRBJ1-5; CDR3aa: CASSPDSNQPQHF; CDR3nt: TGTGCCAGCAGCCCTGACAGCAATCAGCCCCAGCATTTT
d_gene: TRBD2; abundance: NA; len: 16; v_gene: TRBV7-2; j_gene: TRBJ2-2; CDR3aa: CASSPLAGAGTGELFF; CDR3nt: TGTGCCAGCAGCCCTTTAGCGGGAGCAGGGACCGGGGAGCTGTTTTTT
d_gene: TRBD1; abundance: once; len: 15; v_gene: TRBV5-1; j_gene: TRBJ1-4; CDR3aa: CASSGGQGNNEKLFF; CDR3nt: TGCGCCAGCAGCGGGGGACAGGGGAATAATGAAAAACTGTTTTTT
d_gene: NA; abundance: once; len: 14; v_gene: TRBV5-6; j_gene: TRBJ1-4; CDR3aa: CASSLWGGNEKLFF; CDR3nt: TGTGCCAGCAGCTTGTGGGGAGGTAATGAAAAACTGTTTTTT
d_gene: NA; abundance: NA; len: 18; v_gene: TRBV7-8; j_gene: TRBJ1-1; CDR3aa: CASSAQQGAGGLDTEAFF; CDR3nt: TGTGCCAGCAGCGCACAACAGGGTGCGGGAGGTTTGGACACTGAAGCTTTCTTT
d_gene: NA; abundance: once; len: 12; v_gene: TRBV29-1; j_gene: TRBJ2-3; CDR3aa: CSAGDYRATQYF; CDR3nt: TGCAGCGCTGGAGACTACCGAGCTACGCAGTATTTT
d_gene: NA; abundance: NA; len: 14; v_gene: TRBV5-8; j_gene: TRBJ2-7; CDR3aa: CASSPDSTGFVQYF; CDR3nt: TGTGCCAGCAGCCCGGATTCGACAGGTTTTGTGCAGTACTTC
d_gene: TRBD1; abundance: NA; len: 15; v_gene: TRBV9; j_gene: TRBJ1-2; CDR3aa: CASSVSGQPNYGYTF; CDR3nt: TGTGCCAGCAGCGTCTCGGGACAGCCTAACTATGGCTACACCTTC
d_gene: NA; abundance: NA; len: 16; v_gene: TRBV12-5; j_gene: TRBJ2-4; CDR3aa: CASGFTTATFKNIQYF; CDR3nt: TGTGCTAGTGGTTTCACGACAGCTACCTTCAAAAACATTCAGTACTTC
d_gene: NA; abundance: NA; len: 14; v_gene: TRBV2; j_gene: TRBJ1-1; CDR3aa: CASSPNGARTEAFF; CDR3nt: TGTGCCAGCAGTCCTAATGGGGCTAGGACTGAAGCTTTCTTT
d_gene: NA; abundance: once; len: 19; v_gene: TRBV21-1; j_gene: TRBJ2-2; CDR3aa: CARDPGIPNGTGRAGELFF; CDR3nt: TGTGCCAGAGACCCTGGCATACCGAACGGGACAGGGCGCGCCGGGGAGCTGTTTTTT
d_gene: NA; abundance: NA; len: 13; v_gene: TRBV9; j_gene: TRBJ2-7; CDR3aa: CASSPSVGYEQYF; CDR3nt: TGTGCCAGCAGCCCAAGTGTTGGCTACGAGCAGTACTTC
d_gene: TRBD2; abundance: NA; len: 20; v_gene: TRBV5-1; j_gene: TRBJ2-5; CDR3aa: CASSLISVALAGGPRETQYF; CDR3nt: TGCGCCAGCAGCTTGATCTCGGTGGCCCTAGCGGGAGGGCCGAGAGAGACCCAGTACTTC
d_gene: NA; abundance: NA; len: 13; v_gene: TRBV29-1; j_gene: TRBJ1-5; CDR3aa: CSVSSGLNQPQHF; CDR3nt: TGCAGCGTTAGCTCAGGGCTCAATCAGCCCCAGCATTTT
d_gene: TRBD2; abundance: NA; len: 14; v_gene: TRBV27; j_gene: TRBJ2-7; CDR3aa: CASGFGGGDYEQYF; CDR3nt: TGTGCCAGCGGGTTCGGGGGAGGGGACTACGAGCAGTACTTC
d_gene: TRBD2; abundance: NA; len: 13; v_gene: TRBV9; j_gene: TRBJ2-3; CDR3aa: CASIGLAADTQYF; CDR3nt: TGTGCCAGCATCGGACTAGCGGCAGATACGCAGTATTTT
d_gene: TRBD2; abundance: NA; len: 16; v_gene: TRBV27; j_gene: TRBJ2-3; CDR3aa: CASRRGAGARTDTQYF; CDR3nt: TGTGCCAGCAGGCGGGGGGCGGGAGCCCGCACAGATACGCAGTATTTT
d_gene: NA; abundance: few; len: 15; v_gene: TRBV28; j_gene: TRBJ2-5; CDR3aa: CASSAPAGGQETQYF; CDR3nt: TGTGCCAGCAGTGCCCCGGCCGGCGGACAAGAGACCCAGTACTTC
d_gene: TRBD2; abundance: NA; len: 16; v_gene: TRBV7-2; j_gene: TRBJ2-2; CDR3aa: CASSRESGSSTGELFF; CDR3nt: TGTGCCAGCAGCAGAGAAAGCGGGAGTAGCACCGGGGAGCTGTTTTTT
d_gene: NA; abundance: NA; len: 15; v_gene: TRBV6-1; j_gene: TRBJ2-6; CDR3aa: CASRAGAAGANVLTF; CDR3nt: TGTGCCAGCAGGGCAGGGGCAGCCGGGGCCAACGTCCTGACTTTC
d_gene: NA; abundance: NA; len: 15; v_gene: TRBV2; j_gene: TRBJ2-3; CDR3aa: CASSVGGQVESTQYF; CDR3nt: TGTGCCAGCAGTGTTGGGGGGCAGGTTGAGAGTACGCAGTATTTT